The 26 T cell receptor beta chains in this list originate from one sample, sequenced in a study of T cell responses to AZD1222 COVID-19 vaccine. The assay was immunoSEQ multiplex PCR, and TCRdb's table has in-frame clones only and misses some. The sample shows under 150,000 clones, 85% to 95% of them seen only once. Sequenced material: peripheral blood, taken on day 0 of AZD1222 vaccination. These receptors were obtained from an adult in good health.

The V and J genes are TRBV10-3 and TRBJ1-2, with 9 positions matching TRBD1. The CDR3 spans 14 residues. Germline trimming cut 4 bases from V and 4 bases from J; bases unmatched to any gene: 4. The V gene's germline CDR1 is ENHRY and CDR2 SYGVKD. CDR3 in amino acids: CAISGDRVGYGYTF. The CDR3 nucleotides are TGTGCCATCAGTGGGGACAGGGTCGGCTATGGCTACACCTTC.

V gene TRBV18 combines with J gene TRBJ2-7; TRBD1 agrees at 7 bases. After removal of 4 bases from V and 3 bases from J, the junction contained 9 bases not matched to a gene. The CDR3 totals 15 residues. In germline, CDR1 is KGHSH, CDR2 LQKENI. CDR3 region: CASSLGQNPNYEQYF. The CDR3 DNA sequence: TGTGCCAGCTCACTGGGACAGAACCCGAACTACGAGCAGTACTTC.

This rearrangement joins TRBV6-6 to TRBJ2-1; possible D gene TRBD1, 5 bases. CDR1 and CDR2 (germline): MNHNY, SVGAGI (reference sequence). CDR3 length equals 15 residues. The ends were cut back, 5 bases at V and 0 bases at J, with 11 bases in the middle. CDR3 in DNA: TGTGCCAGCAGTCGTGACAGAAGCTCCTACAATGAGCAGTTCTTC. Its protein is CASSRDRSSYNEQFF.

The CDR3 sequence is CASSGTGGLAGGNGELFF. The CDR3, as DNA: TGTGCCAGCAGCGGAACTGGGGGACTAGCGGGAGGCAACGGGGAGCTGTTTTTT. The rearrangement links TRBV9 to TRBJ2-2; 15 bases are shared with TRBD2. V gave up 3 bases and J gave up 7 bases; unmatched junction bases: 10. CDR1 SGDLS and CDR2 YYNGEE come from the germline V gene. The CDR3 is made up of 18 amino acids.

This clone has just a few counts. V and J are TRBV30 and TRBJ2-7, with D unclear. Trimming left V 5 bases short and J 2 bases short, with 16 bases between. The CDR3 extends over 14 amino acids. CDR1 GTSNPN and CDR2 SVGIG come from the germline V gene (reference sequence). The CDR3 reads CAWSFGWLTYEQYF. In DNA, the CDR3 is TGTGCCTGGTCATTTGGCTGGCTAACCTACGAGCAGTACTTC.

The chain employs TRBV27 and TRBJ2-7; 7 bases are shared with TRBD1. Germline lookup yields CDR1 MNHEY and CDR2 SMNVEV (reference sequence). V shed 4 bases and J 4 bases; nucleotides not matched to a gene: 22. The CDR3 covers 19 residues. CDR3 sequence reads: CASSSVGPSDRALGYEQYF. The CDR3 region has the DNA TGTGCCAGCAGTTCCGTTGGCCCGTCCGACAGGGCTTTAGGATACGAGCAGTACTTC.

This clone has a single count. V and J are TRBV5-1 and TRBJ1-1; no reliable D call. The CDR3 runs to 15 residues. Trimming removed 4 bases from V and 4 bases from J, with 17 bases in between. CDR1 is SGHRS and CDR2 is YFSETQ in the germline V gene. In DNA, the CDR3 is TGCGCCAGCAGCCAAGGGAGGGAGGGTGGCACTGAAGCTTTCTTT. It codes for CASSQGREGGTEAFF.

The chain carries TRBV4-2 and TRBJ1-6; 9 nucleotides match TRBD1. The CDR3 is 14 residues long. J gave up 10 bases and V 4 bases, and 5 bases lay outside the gene matches. Germline V gene sequence: CDR1 LGHNA, CDR2 YNFKEQ. For the CDR3, the DNA is TGTGCCAGCAGCCCGGGACAGGGTGGCTCACCCCTCCACTTT. Translating it yields CASSPGQGGSPLHF.

The genes are TRBV11-2 and TRBJ1-3, with a possible D match to TRBD1 (5 bases). This CDR3 has 15 residues. V shed 4 bases and J shed 0 bases, with 10 bases lying between them. From germline, CDR1 is SGHAT and CDR2 FQNNGV. This chain's CDR3 is CASSSRGLSGNTIYF. The CDR3 nucleotides are TGTGCCAGCAGCTCAAGGGGTCTCTCTGGAAACACCATATATTTT.

The DNA of the CDR3 is TGTGCCACCAGCAGAGATGCAACCGAGGGGAGCCCCATATATTTT. It codes for CATSRDATEGSPIYF. This sequence joins TRBV15 and TRBJ1-3, with a weak D call TRBD1 (5 bases). Germline CDR1 is LNHNV and CDR2 is YYDKDF (reference sequence). This CDR3 has 15 residues. Trimming pared 0 bases from V and 11 bases from J, leaving 17 bases between. The variable domain in full, with the rest retrieved from reference TRBV15 and TRBJ1-3, is DAMVIQNPRYQVTQFGKPVTLSCSQTLNHNVMYWYQQKSSQAPKLLFHYYDKDFNNEADTPDNFQSRRPNTSFCFLDIRSPGLGDTAMYLCATSRDATEGSPIYFGEGSWLTVV.

The V and J genes are TRBV5-1 and TRBJ1-2; TRBD1 aligns across 7 bases. Germline V gene lookup returns CDR1 SGHRS and CDR2 YFSETQ. The CDR3 loop spans 15 amino acids. Losses at the gene ends were 2 bases for V and 5 bases for J; bases not matched to a gene: 9. The CDR3 is CASSLYQGEEYGYTF. DNA for the CDR3: TGCGCCAGCAGCTTATATCAGGGGGAAGAGTATGGCTACACCTTC.

This chain links TRBV6-6 with TRBJ2-2; D not certain. This CDR3 has 15 amino acids. V was pared by 3 bases and J by 7 bases, with 15 bases between. Germline-derived CDR1 and CDR2 are MNHNY and SVGAGI (reference sequence). CDR3: CASSYKNTGYGELFF. Written as DNA, the CDR3 is TGTGCCAGCAGTTATAAGAACACCGGATACGGGGAGCTGTTTTTT.

The V call is TRBV28, the J call TRBJ1-1, with a possible D match to TRBD1 (6 bases). V was shortened by 5 bases and J by 7 bases, with 14 bases between the two germline ends. There are 13 residues in the CDR3. Germline CDR1 and CDR2: MDHEN and SYDVKM. CDR3 sequence reads: CASSHRGGIEAFF. In nucleotides, the CDR3 is TGTGCCAGCAGTCACCGAGGGGGTATTGAAGCTTTCTTT.

CDR3 nucleotide sequence: TGTGCCAGCAGTTTTTTGGGGGGATCGGGCCGCGCGCTGACTAGCACAGATACGCAGTATTTT. Translation: CASSFLGGSGRALTSTDTQYF. The chain uses TRBV27 and TRBJ2-3; a weak D match, TRBD2 (6 bases). Germline V lookup: CDR1 MNHEY, CDR2 SMNVEV (reference sequence). Trimming took 3 bases from V and 0 from J, leaving 28 bases between them. The CDR3 is made up of 21 amino acids.

This clone was seen once. V usage is TRBV4-1 and J usage is TRBJ2-2, with D hard to call. V shed 6 bases and J shed 4 bases, with 9 bases lying between them. Germline V gene lookup returns CDR1 MGHRA and CDR2 YSYEKL. This CDR3 comprises 13 residues. Here the CDR3 reads CASRQSATGELFF. The DNA of the CDR3 is TGCGCCAGCAGGCAGTCTGCCACCGGGGAGCTGTTTTTT.

The chain employs TRBV4-1 and TRBJ1-1; D unresolved. The germline CDR1 and CDR2 sequences are MGHRA and YSYEKL. The CDR3 totals 12 residues. V was cut by 5 bases and J by 7 bases, with 11 bases left in between. The CDR3 DNA sequence: TGCGCCAGCAGCTCCCGGACTCTTGAAGCTTTCTTT. Protein sequence: CASSSRTLEAFF.

J is TRBJ2-7 and V is TRBV5-4; D uncertain. V lost 3 bases to trimming and J lost 5 bases, with 12 bases between them. CDR3 size: 13 residues. Germline CDR1 reads SGHNT; CDR2 reads YYREEE (reference sequence). CDR3 sequence (DNA): TGTGCCAGCAGCTCCCCTGGAGTTGACGAGCAGTACTTC. As protein: CASSSPGVDEQYF.

The chain employs TRBV24-1 and TRBJ1-3; D gene ambiguous. This CDR3 region has 19 residues. Germline CDR1 reads KGHDR; CDR2 reads SFDVKD. Trimming cost V 4 bases and J 4 bases, with 25 bases left between them. In nucleotides, the CDR3 is TGTGCCACCAGTGACCGCCCGCCCGGACTCTTCCTGGGGGGAAACACCATATATTTT. This codes for CATSDRPPGLFLGGNTIYF.

V gene TRBV27 combines with J gene TRBJ1-5, with 11 nucleotides matching TRBD1. V lost 4 bases to trimming and J lost 4 bases; unmatched junction nucleotides: 3. The CDR3 length is 15 residues. CDR1 and CDR2 (germline): MNHEY, SMNVEV (reference sequence). This CDR3 is CASSSGTGGNQPQHF. The CDR3 coding sequence is TGTGCCAGCAGTTCAGGGACAGGGGGGAATCAGCCCCAGCATTTT.

The chain employs TRBV20-1 and TRBJ2-3; the D is unclear. CDR1 is DFQATT and CDR2 is SNEGSKA in the germline V gene (reference sequence). The CDR3 sequence is 11 residues long. V was clipped by 6 bases and J by 10 bases, with 14 bases between them. For the CDR3, the DNA is TGCAGTGCCCGAACCCAGGCGGCGCAGTATTTT. This gives the protein CSARTQAAQYF.

The rearrangement links TRBV24-1 to TRBJ2-3, with TRBD2 as a possible D gene (5 bases). V lost 3 bases and J lost 6, with 24 bases in between. Germline assignment: CDR1 KGHDR and CDR2 SFDVKD. The CDR3 is 18 amino acids. Here the CDR3 reads CATSDGGRIGTRMDTQYF. CDR3 nucleotides: TGTGCCACCAGTGATGGAGGTAGGATCGGTACGAGAATGGATACGCAGTATTTT.

The rearrangement links TRBV7-8 to TRBJ1-2; D remains unclear. V was trimmed by 2 bases and J by 5 bases, leaving 9 bases between them. There are 13 residues in the CDR3. Germline-derived CDR1 and CDR2 are SGHVS and FQNEAQ. As DNA, the CDR3 is TGTGCCAGCAGCTTACTAGGGCGGTATGGCTACACCTTC. Translation: CASSLLGRYGYTF.

This chain joins TRBV7-3 and TRBJ2-5, with 7 bases that match TRBD2. The CDR3 has 17 residues. V was clipped by 5 bases and J by 6 bases; unmatched bases: 18. CDR1 is SGHTA and CDR2 is FQGTGA in the germline V gene. CDR3 DNA sequence: TGTGCCAGCAGCGGGCGGGAGCGGGATAAACCCCGAAAGACCCAGTACTTC. Protein product: CASSGRERDKPRKTQYF. Full variable domain (outside the CDR3, taken from reference TRBV7-3 and TRBJ2-5): GAGVSQTPSNKVTEKGKYVELRCDPISGHTALYWYRQSLGQGPEFLIYFQGTGAADDSGLPNDRFFAVRPEGSVSTLKIQRTERGDSAVYLCASSGRERDKPRKTQYFGPGTRLLVL.

This sequence joins TRBV11-1 and TRBJ2-7; D not resolved. This CDR3 contains 14 residues. The ends were cut back, 3 bases at V and 2 bases at J, with 11 bases in the middle. The germline V gene has CDR1 SGHAT and CDR2 FQDESV (reference sequence). CDR3 sequence: CASSFLANTYEQYF. CDR3 DNA sequence: TGTGCCAGCAGCTTTTTGGCCAATACCTACGAGCAGTACTTC.

This chain connects TRBV12-3 or TRBV12-4 to TRBJ2-7; D not resolved. The CDR3 contains 11 residues. Trimming left V 3 bases short and J 5 bases short, with 5 bases between. CDR3 DNA sequence: TGTGCCAGCAGTTTTTGGGACGAGCAGTACTTC. It specifies CASSFWDEQYF.

The chain combines TRBV19 with TRBJ2-2; 15 nucleotides match TRBD2. V trimming: 4 bases; J trimming: 6 bases; junction bases outside the gene matches: 3. From germline, CDR1 is LNHDA and CDR2 SQIVND (reference sequence). The CDR3 is made up of 16 amino acids. CDR3 nucleotides: TGTGCCAGTAGTACCTGGACTAGCGGGGGGGCCGGGGAGCTGTTTTTT. Translation gives CASSTWTSGGAGELFF.